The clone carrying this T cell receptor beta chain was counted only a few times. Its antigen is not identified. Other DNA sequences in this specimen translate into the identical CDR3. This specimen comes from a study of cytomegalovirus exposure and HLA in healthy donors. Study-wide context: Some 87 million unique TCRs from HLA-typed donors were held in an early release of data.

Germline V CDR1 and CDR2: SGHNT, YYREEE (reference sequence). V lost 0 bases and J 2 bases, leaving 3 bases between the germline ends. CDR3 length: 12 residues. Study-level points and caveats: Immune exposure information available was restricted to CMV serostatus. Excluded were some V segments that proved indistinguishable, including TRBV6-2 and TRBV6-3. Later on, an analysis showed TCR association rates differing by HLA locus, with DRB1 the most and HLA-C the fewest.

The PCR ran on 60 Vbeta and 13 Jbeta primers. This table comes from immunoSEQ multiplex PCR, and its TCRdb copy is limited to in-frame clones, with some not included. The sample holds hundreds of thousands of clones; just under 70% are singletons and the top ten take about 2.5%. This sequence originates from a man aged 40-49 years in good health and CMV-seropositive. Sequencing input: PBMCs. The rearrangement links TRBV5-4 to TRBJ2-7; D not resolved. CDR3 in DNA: TGTGCCAGCAGCTTGGACACCTACGAGCAGTACTTC. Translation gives CASSLDTYEQYF.